This is a list of T cell receptor beta chains from one sample in a study of blood T cells in healthy people across ages. MiXCR, run by TCRdb on the 5' RACE reads, gives a single entry per CDR3 protein. The profile shows 750,000 to 950,000 distinct CDR3 sequences, 25% to 30% of them singletons. These data were likewise used in another study, on T cells of mothers and their children.

Sequencing was carried out using blood. All receptors derive from a woman in her thirties or forties in good health. CDR3s include the opening cysteine and the closing phenylalanine or tryptophan. Fields, in order: D gene, J gene, V gene, clone size, CDR3 protein, CDR3 DNA. The D gene is left open where the match is weak. Not all rows give a size; the values are once, few, many and, for expanded clones, a class.

D: TRBD1
J: TRBJ1-1
V: TRBV5-1
size: few
CDR3: CASSLGQGDEAFF
DNA: TGCGCCAGCAGCTTGGGACAGGGGGATGAAGCTTTCTTT

D: TRBD2
J: TRBJ2-3
V: TRBV6-2/TRBV6-3
size: -
CDR3: CASSLLTSGADTQYF
DNA: TGTGCCAGCAGCCTTTTGACTAGCGGGGCGGATACGCAGTATTTT

D: -
J: TRBJ1-1
V: TRBV6-6
size: -
CDR3: CASSYGPGMNTEAFF
DNA: TGTGCCAGCAGTTACGGACCGGGGATGAACACTGAAGCTTTCTTT

D: -
J: TRBJ2-1
V: TRBV29-1
size: many
CDR3: CSGDTGPSYNEQFF
DNA: TGCAGCGGCGATACCGGGCCCTCCTACAATGAGCAGTTCTTC

D: -
J: TRBJ1-2
V: TRBV29-1
size: many
CDR3: CSVGPGLYGYTF
DNA: TGCAGCGTTGGCCCGGGCCTATATGGCTACACCTTC

D: -
J: TRBJ2-7
V: TRBV29-1
size: -
CDR3: CSVEVRDGSYEQYF
DNA: TGCAGCGTTGAAGTCCGGGACGGATCCTACGAGCAGTACTTC

D: TRBD2
J: TRBJ2-5
V: TRBV11-2
size: few
CDR3: CASSLEQRGGQETQYF
DNA: TGTGCCAGCAGCTTAGAACAGCGGGGAGGCCAAGAGACCCAGTACTTC

D: -
J: TRBJ2-1
V: TRBV20-1
size: many
CDR3: CSVHPNTPLYNEQFF
DNA: TGCAGTGTACACCCCAATACCCCGCTTTACAATGAGCAGTTCTTC

D: TRBD1
J: TRBJ1-1
V: TRBV19
size: -
CDR3: CASREQGSTEAFF
DNA: TGTGCCAGTAGGGAACAGGGGAGCACTGAAGCTTTCTTT

D: -
J: TRBJ2-7
V: TRBV29-1
size: -
CDR3: CSVERVGGGYEQYF
DNA: TGCAGCGTTGAGAGAGTGGGGGGCGGCTACGAGCAGTACTTC

D: TRBD1
J: TRBJ2-4
V: TRBV10-3
size: -
CDR3: CAISESKVLRDRGAIQYF
DNA: TGTGCCATCAGTGAGTCGAAGGTCCTCCGGGACAGGGGCGCCATTCAGTACTTC

D: -
J: TRBJ1-1
V: TRBV29-1
size: few
CDR3: CSAGSGEAFF
DNA: TGCAGCGCCGGTTCGGGGGAAGCTTTCTTT

D: -
J: TRBJ1-2
V: TRBV6-6
size: few
CDR3: CASSYDGGGYGYTF
DNA: TGTGCCAGCAGTTACGACGGGGGAGGATATGGCTACACCTTC

D: TRBD1
J: TRBJ1-2
V: TRBV7-2
size: -
CDR3: CASSLRRQGARGYTF
DNA: TGTGCCAGCAGCTTACGAAGACAGGGGGCACGTGGCTACACCTTC

D: -
J: TRBJ1-2
V: TRBV27
size: many
CDR3: CASSSSGSYTF
DNA: TGTGCCAGCAGTTCGAGTGGTAGCTACACCTTC

D: TRBD1
J: TRBJ2-7
V: TRBV28
size: -
CDR3: CASSLNRGRLTHEQYF
DNA: TGTGCCAGCAGTTTAAACAGGGGGCGATTGACCCACGAGCAGTACTTC

D: -
J: TRBJ1-5
V: TRBV7-2
size: few
CDR3: CASSLGPGAEQPQHF
DNA: TGTGCCAGCAGCTTAGGCCCCGGGGCAGAACAGCCCCAGCATTTT

D: -
J: TRBJ1-1
V: TRBV14
size: -
CDR3: CASRLTGAPYEAFF
DNA: TGTGCCAGCAGACTCACGGGGGCCCCTTACGAAGCTTTCTTT

D: -
J: TRBJ2-2
V: TRBV5-1
size: -
CDR3: CASSGRDGGELFF
DNA: TGCGCCAGCAGCGGCAGGGATGGCGGGGAGCTGTTTTTT

D: TRBD2
J: TRBJ2-1
V: TRBV20-1
size: -
CDR3: CSAINGGGAYNEQFF
DNA: TGCAGTGCTATTAATGGGGGGGGAGCGTACAATGAGCAGTTCTTC

D: -
J: TRBJ1-1
V: TRBV28
size: -
CDR3: CASSARGTGNTEAFF
DNA: TGTGCCAGCAGTGCCCGAGGGACGGGGAACACTGAAGCTTTCTTT